These T cell receptor beta chains were read from a single sample in a study of blood T cells in healthy people across ages. TCRdb processed the 5' RACE reads anew with MiXCR; each CDR3 protein has one entry. The sample lists hundreds of thousands of distinct CDR3 sequences; roughly 26% were seen once. Sequencing was done on a sample of blood. These receptors were taken from a woman between 65 and 79 years old in good health. Each CDR3 is given with its conserved first and last residue. D genes are given only for firm matches. Size is omitted from some rows. Given values are once, few, many or a class for expanded clones.

clone_size: few; cdr3_length: 14; d_call: -; j_call: TRBJ1-5; v_call: TRBV7-8; cdr3_aa: CASAWGNSNQPQHF; cdr3_nt: TGTGCCAGCGCCTGGGGGAATAGCAATCAGCCCCAGCATTTT
clone_size: -; cdr3_length: 13; d_call: -; j_call: TRBJ1-2; v_call: TRBV29-1; cdr3_aa: CSVLGQLPHGYTF; cdr3_nt: TGCAGCGTCTTAGGACAGCTCCCCCATGGCTACACCTTC
clone_size: -; cdr3_length: 16; d_call: TRBD2; j_call: TRBJ2-5; v_call: TRBV14; cdr3_aa: CASSQGGTGGWQTQYF; cdr3_nt: TGTGCCAGCAGCCAAGGGGGTACGGGAGGTTGGCAGACCCAGTACTTC
clone_size: -; cdr3_length: 11; d_call: -; j_call: TRBJ1-1; v_call: TRBV29-1; cdr3_aa: CSATRNTEAFF; cdr3_nt: TGCAGCGCGACCCGAAACACTGAAGCTTTCTTT
clone_size: -; cdr3_length: 14; d_call: TRBD1; j_call: TRBJ2-1; v_call: TRBV7-2; cdr3_aa: CAGSRTGGLSEQFF; cdr3_nt: TGTGCCGGCAGCAGGACAGGGGGACTTTCGGAGCAGTTCTTC
clone_size: -; cdr3_length: 15; d_call: -; j_call: TRBJ2-2; v_call: TRBV28; cdr3_aa: CASSLAQANTGELFF; cdr3_nt: -
clone_size: -; cdr3_length: 15; d_call: -; j_call: TRBJ2-5; v_call: TRBV20-1; cdr3_aa: CSARGGGRKEETQYF; cdr3_nt: TGCAGTGCCAGGGGAGGCGGGCGCAAAGAAGAGACCCAGTACTTC
clone_size: -; cdr3_length: 14; d_call: TRBD1; j_call: TRBJ1-5; v_call: TRBV10-3; cdr3_aa: CAISAQGADQPQHF; cdr3_nt: TGTGCCATCAGTGCACAGGGGGCGGATCAGCCCCAGCATTTT
clone_size: few; cdr3_length: 16; d_call: TRBD1; j_call: TRBJ1-1; v_call: TRBV6-5; cdr3_aa: CASSYSEGAGSTEAFF; cdr3_nt: TGTGCCAGCAGTTACTCGGAGGGGGCAGGTAGCACTGAAGCTTTCTTT
clone_size: -; cdr3_length: 12; d_call: -; j_call: TRBJ1-6; v_call: TRBV7-2; cdr3_aa: CASSLTFSPLHF; cdr3_nt: TGTGCCAGCAGCTTAACGTTTTCACCCCTCCACTTT
clone_size: -; cdr3_length: 14; d_call: -; j_call: TRBJ2-1; v_call: TRBV12-3/TRBV12-4; cdr3_aa: CASSAASRSNEQFF; cdr3_nt: TGTGCCAGCAGTGCGGCTAGCCGTAGCAATGAGCAGTTCTTC
clone_size: few; cdr3_length: 15; d_call: TRBD2; j_call: TRBJ2-2; v_call: TRBV6-2/TRBV6-3; cdr3_aa: CASRGLAANTGELFF; cdr3_nt: TGTGCCAGCAGGGGACTAGCGGCAAACACCGGGGAGCTGTTTTTT
clone_size: -; cdr3_length: 13; d_call: TRBD1; j_call: TRBJ1-6; v_call: TRBV29-1; cdr3_aa: CIARDRGDSPLHF; cdr3_nt: TGCATCGCCAGGGACAGGGGAGATTCACCCCTCCACTTT
clone_size: -; cdr3_length: 12; d_call: TRBD2; j_call: TRBJ2-5; v_call: TRBV18; cdr3_aa: CASSYQGGEQYF; cdr3_nt: TGTGCCAGCTCGTATCAGGGAGGGGAGCAGTACTTC
clone_size: -; cdr3_length: 15; d_call: TRBD1; j_call: TRBJ2-7; v_call: TRBV28; cdr3_aa: CASSALWTGTNEQYF; cdr3_nt: TGTGCCAGCAGTGCGCTCTGGACAGGGACGAACGAGCAGTACTTC
clone_size: few; cdr3_length: 17; d_call: -; j_call: TRBJ2-1; v_call: TRBV3-1; cdr3_aa: CASSQDPARVAYNEQFF; cdr3_nt: TGTGCCAGCAGCCAAGATCCGGCGCGGGTTGCATACAATGAGCAGTTCTTC
clone_size: few; cdr3_length: 13; d_call: -; j_call: TRBJ1-1; v_call: TRBV11-2; cdr3_aa: CASSLDGRIEAFF; cdr3_nt: TGTGCCAGCAGCTTAGACGGCAGAATTGAAGCTTTCTTT
clone_size: -; cdr3_length: 15; d_call: -; j_call: TRBJ2-5; v_call: TRBV3-1; cdr3_aa: CGSNQRDGAQETQYF; cdr3_nt: TGTGGCAGCAACCAAAGGGATGGGGCACAAGAGACCCAGTACTTC